The sequence of this T cell receptor (beta chain) was determined in a study of blood T cell repertoires in COVID-19. Study in general: The origin of the acute and convalescent COVID-19 samples was the United States, Italy and Spain. PBMCs, B-cell-depleted T cells, or T cells were the source of the cDNA or gDNA that made up the material.

Germline lookup yields CDR1 MNHEY and CDR2 SMNVEV (reference sequence). The ends lost 5 bases at V and 2 bases at J; junction bases unmatched: 13. CDR3 size: 17 residues. How the authors handled the data: The authors estimated nucleated cell counts from reference gene primer amplification. The data were produced by immunoSEQ multiplex PCR, yet TCRdb's version contains in-frame clones alone and is incomplete. That table is the source of V, J and clone size, and D and trimming were worked out from the DNA. This sample has under 140,000 clones; 88% occur once, and the top ten carry around 3%. The chain carries TRBV27 and TRBJ2-5; 8 positions match TRBD2. This sequence originates from a woman aged 45-65 years with acute or convalescent COVID-19. The sample taken for sequencing was peripheral blood. The CDR3 DNA sequence: TGTGCCAGCAGTCCGGCGGGGGGAAGAGGGCTGCAAGAGACCCAGTACTTC. Protein product: CASSPAGGRGLQETQYF.